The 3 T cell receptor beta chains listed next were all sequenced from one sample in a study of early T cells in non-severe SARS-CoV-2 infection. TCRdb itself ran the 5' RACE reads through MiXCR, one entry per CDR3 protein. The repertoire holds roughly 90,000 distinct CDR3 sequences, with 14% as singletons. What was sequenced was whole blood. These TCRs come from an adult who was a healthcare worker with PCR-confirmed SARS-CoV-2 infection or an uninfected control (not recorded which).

CDR3: CSARSTDRSYGYTF. CDR3 in DNA: TGCAGTGCTAGATCAACCGACAGGAGCTATGGCTACACCTTC. The chain recombines TRBV20-1 with TRBJ1-2, with a weak D call TRBD1 (6 bases). Germline V lookup: CDR1 DFQATT, CDR2 SNEGSKA (reference sequence). Between the trimmed V and J ends, which lost 2 bases and 4 bases, there was a span of 14 bases. The CDR3 sequence is 14 residues long.

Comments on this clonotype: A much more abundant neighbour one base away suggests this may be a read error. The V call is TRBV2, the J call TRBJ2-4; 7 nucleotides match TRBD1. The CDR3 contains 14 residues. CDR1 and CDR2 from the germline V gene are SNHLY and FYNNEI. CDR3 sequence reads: CVSRPETGKNIQYF. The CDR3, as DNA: TGTGTCAGCAGGCCCGAGACAGGGAAAAACATTCAGTACTTC.

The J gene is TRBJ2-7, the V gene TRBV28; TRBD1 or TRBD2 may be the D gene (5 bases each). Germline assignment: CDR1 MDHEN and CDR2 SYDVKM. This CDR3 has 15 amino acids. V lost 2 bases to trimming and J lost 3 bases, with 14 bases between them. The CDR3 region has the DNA TGTGCCAGCAGTTTAAGGGACCGTGTCTACTACGAGCAGTACTTC. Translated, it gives CASSLRDRVYYEQYF.